This T cell receptor (beta chain) was sequenced in a study of CD8 T cells in ankylosing spondylitis. At least ten counts were recorded for this clonotype. Per germline, CDR1 SGHRS and CDR2 YFSETQ. The V and J ends lost 4 bases and 0 bases respectively, with 13 bases between them. The CDR3 has 15 residues. TCRdb re-derived calls from the 5' RACE reads in MiXCR, one entry per CDR3 protein. The repertoire consists of under 300,000 distinct CDR3 sequences, with approximately 11% occurring once and the leading ten covering roughly 6.8%. The chain recombines TRBV5-1 with TRBJ1-1; D not certain. Sequencing was done on a sample of blood, either unsorted or a sorted T cell fraction (not recorded which). The origin of this receptor is a male donor with ankylosing spondylitis or in good health (not recorded which). CDR3 protein: CASSPGGGLNTEAFF. The CDR3 DNA reads as TGCGCCAGCAGCCCCGGAGGAGGACTGAACACTGAAGCTTTCTTT.